Below are 15 T cell receptor beta chains sequenced from a single sample in a study of cytomegalovirus exposure and HLA in healthy donors. Use of 60 Vbeta and 13 Jbeta primers characterized the PCR. Sequencing was performed with immunoSEQ multiplex PCR; in TCRdb, only in-frame clones are kept and a portion is missing. The profile shows about 130,000 clones, 80% to 90% of them singletons. What was sequenced was PBMCs. These receptor sequences come from a woman under 30 in good health and CMV-seropositive.

This clone was detected once. This rearrangement joins TRBV5-1 to TRBJ2-5; maybe TRBD2 (6 bases). The length of the CDR3 is 14 residues. The V end lost 3 bases, the J end lost 2 bases, and 11 bases lay between the germline ends. Germline-derived CDR1 and CDR2 are SGHRS and YFSETQ. The CDR3 DNA follows: TGCGCCAGCAGCTCTTTGGACTATCAAGAGACCCAGTACTTC. Protein: CASSSLDYQETQYF.

The rearrangement links TRBV12-5 to TRBJ2-3, with 9 bases that match TRBD1. This CDR3 has 14 amino acids. CDR1 and CDR2 (germline): LGHNT, FRNRAP. Trimming took 5 bases from V and 6 from J; bases not matched to a gene: 6. The CDR3 bases are TGTGCTAGTGGTCCCGGGACAGGGTCGGATACGCAGTATTTT. It translates to CASGPGTGSDTQYF.

This clone was found once. V is TRBV27 and J is TRBJ1-2; D unclear. Germline V lookup: CDR1 MNHEY, CDR2 SMNVEV (reference sequence). CDR3 length equals 13 residues. Trimming removed 5 bases from V and 4 bases from J, with 11 bases in between. The CDR3 bases are TGTGCCAGCAGTGCGAGGGCCCCCTATGGCTACACCTTC. Translation gives CASSARAPYGYTF.

This chain uses TRBV5-4 with TRBJ2-1; unclear D gene. V was pared by 0 bases and J by 5 bases, with 12 bases between. Per germline, CDR1 SGHNT and CDR2 YYREEE (reference sequence). The CDR3 consists of 15 residues. Here the CDR3 DNA reads TGTGCCAGCAGCTTGGGATTCGCAGTAAACAATGAGCAGTTCTTC. Amino acid sequence: CASSLGFAVNNEQFF. The full variable domain, with the rest looked up from reference TRBV5-4 and TRBJ2-1, is ETGVTQSPTHLIKTRGQQVTLRCSSQSGHNTVSWYQQALGQGPQFIFQYYREEENGRGNFPPRFSGLQFPNYSSELNVNALELDDSALYLCASSLGFAVNNEQFFGPGTRLTVL.

This chain uses TRBV11-1 with TRBJ2-5; TRBD1 matches 11 bases. With 2 bases clipped from V and 5 bases from J, the junction kept 10 bases outside the gene matches. The CDR3 extends over 17 amino acids. Germline assignment: CDR1 SGHAT and CDR2 FQDESV (reference sequence). The CDR3 nucleotides are TGTGCCAGCAGCTTAAGGGGCCGGGACAGGGGGTACGAGACCCAGTACTTC. Protein product: CASSLRGRDRGYETQYF.

The chain recombines TRBV6-1 with TRBJ2-2; TRBD1 might be the D (5 bases). This CDR3 region has 14 residues. The V and J ends lost 3 bases and 6 bases respectively, with 11 bases between them. Germline V gene sequence: CDR1 MNHNS, CDR2 SASEGT. CDR3 bases: TGTGCCAGCAGTGAGTTTCAGGGCGCCGGGGAGCTGTTTTTT. As protein: CASSEFQGAGELFF.

This chain connects TRBV5-1 to TRBJ1-1, with D possibly TRBD1 on 5 matching bases. The CDR3 consists of 13 residues. Germline V gene lookup returns CDR1 SGHRS and CDR2 YFSETQ. Trimming removed 4 bases at V and 1 base at J, with 8 bases between. The chain's CDR3 is CASSPGGNTEAFF. For the CDR3, the DNA is TGCGCCAGCAGCCCGGGGGGGAACACTGAAGCTTTCTTT.

This chain uses TRBV5-1 with TRBJ2-2; weak D call: TRBD1 (5 bases). V shed 4 bases and J shed 2 bases, with 9 bases lying between them. This CDR3 has 14 residues. The germline V gene has CDR1 SGHRS and CDR2 YFSETQ. CDR3 bases: TGCGCCAGCAGCCTGACAGTTAACACCGGGGAGCTGTTTTTT. This codes for CASSLTVNTGELFF.

This clone was seen a handful of times. The chain couples TRBV5-6 to TRBJ1-2; 10 bases line up with TRBD1. Germline CDR1 reads SGHDT; CDR2 reads YYEEEE. This CDR3 contains 16 residues. With 4 bases clipped from V and 1 base from J, the junction kept 7 bases outside the gene matches. The CDR3 here is CASSVAGTGDNYGYTF. CDR3 in DNA: TGTGCCAGCAGCGTAGCCGGGACAGGGGATAACTATGGCTACACCTTC.

V is TRBV6-1 and J is TRBJ2-7, with D perhaps matching TRBD1 (5 bases). With 6 bases removed from V and 2 bases from J, the gap between germline ends came to 11 bases. The CDR3 is 13 residues long. Germline V gene lookup returns CDR1 MNHNS and CDR2 SASEGT. This chain's CDR3 is CASRLTVPYEQYF. DNA for the CDR3: TGTGCCAGCAGATTGACAGTCCCCTACGAGCAGTACTTC.

This chain uses TRBV11-3 with TRBJ1-3; D gene unclear. From germline, CDR1 is SGHNT and CDR2 YENEEA. V shed 5 bases and J shed 0 bases, with 14 bases lying between them. This CDR3 comprises 16 residues. The CDR3 loop is CASSGSGWTSGNTIYF. The DNA for the CDR3 is TGTGCCAGCAGCGGCTCGGGATGGACCTCTGGAAACACCATATATTTT.

The chain has TRBV7-9 and TRBJ1-5; 7 bases are shared with TRBD1. Looked up from germline, CDR1 is SEHNR and CDR2 is FQNEAQ (reference sequence). The length of the CDR3 is 15 residues. Trimming at V came to 5 bases and at J to 12 bases, leaving 16 bases not matched to a gene. The CDR3, as DNA: TGTGCCAGCAGCCCAGAGGTGGGACAGTCCCGAATCCAGCATTTT. The encoded protein is CASSPEVGQSRIQHF.

The genes are TRBV5-1 and TRBJ1-1; D remains unclear. Trimming pared 4 bases from V and 8 bases from J, leaving 24 bases between. The germline V gene has CDR1 SGHRS and CDR2 YFSETQ. The CDR3 runs 16 residues. The chain's CDR3 is CASSDGGPRGVSEAFF. DNA for the CDR3: TGCGCCAGCAGCGACGGAGGGCCCCGGGGTGTGTCAGAAGCTTTCTTT.

V gene TRBV6-5 combines with J gene TRBJ1-3; TRBD1 might be the D (5 bases). CDR3 size: 15 residues. V was cut by 2 bases and J by 4 bases, with 12 bases left in between. Germline V gene sequence: CDR1 MNHEY, CDR2 SVGAGI. The CDR3 nucleotides are TGTGCCAGCAGTTACGGAGGGGTGGGGGGAAACACCATATATTTT. Amino acid sequence: CASSYGGVGGNTIYF.

The chain is built from TRBV4-1 and TRBJ1-5, with D perhaps matching TRBD1 (6 bases). The germline V gene encodes CDR1 MGHRA and CDR2 YSYEKL. The ends were cut back, 4 bases at V and 3 bases at J, with 13 bases in the middle. The CDR3 contains 15 residues. CDR3: CASSPKGQSNQPQHF. The CDR3 nucleotides read TGCGCCAGCAGCCCAAAAGGACAGTCCAATCAGCCCCAGCATTTT.